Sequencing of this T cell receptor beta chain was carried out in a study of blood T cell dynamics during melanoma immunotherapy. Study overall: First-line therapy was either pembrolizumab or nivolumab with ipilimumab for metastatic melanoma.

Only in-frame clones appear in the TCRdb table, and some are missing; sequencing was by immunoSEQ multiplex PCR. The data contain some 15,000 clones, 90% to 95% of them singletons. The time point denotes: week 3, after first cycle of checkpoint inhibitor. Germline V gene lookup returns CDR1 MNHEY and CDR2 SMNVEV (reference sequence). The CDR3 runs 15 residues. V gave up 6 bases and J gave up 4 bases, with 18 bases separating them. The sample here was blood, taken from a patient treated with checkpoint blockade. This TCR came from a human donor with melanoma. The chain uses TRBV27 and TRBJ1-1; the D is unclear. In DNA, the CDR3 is TGTGCCAGCAGGAGGGCTCGGGAGGGTGGCACTGAAGCTTTCTTT. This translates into CASRRAREGGTEAFF.